Detailed here is one TCR beta chain. The CDR3 spans 13 residues. Germline V lookup: CDR1 LGHNT, CDR2 FRNRAP. V was cut by 0 bases and J by 1 base, with 4 bases left in between. A case of COVID-19 had been met by exposed participants within 2 weeks before study entry. The sample originates from a study of blood T cell repertoires in COVID-19. As for the study in general: The samples span acute and convalescent COVID-19 from the United States, Italy and Spain.

The assay was immunoSEQ multiplex PCR, and TCRdb's table has in-frame clones only and misses some. The table lists 220,000 or so clones, 90% of them singletons. Sequences were obtained from PBMCs or T cells enriched from blood (not recorded which). This receptor was obtained from a man aged 25-45 years who had been exposed to COVID-19. The V call is TRBV12-5, the J call TRBJ2-7; D is ambiguous. The CDR3 spells CASGLVQSYEQYF. The CDR3 bases are TGTGCTAGTGGTTTGGTACAGTCCTACGAGCAGTACTTC.